This T cell receptor beta chain was identified in a study of shared clonotypes between healthy human individuals. This table comes from immunoSEQ multiplex PCR, and its TCRdb copy is limited to in-frame clones, with some not included. The sample lists 650,000 to 700,000 clones; roughly 87% were seen once. Trimming left V 0 bases short and J 5 bases short, with 17 bases between. The CDR3 loop spans 16 amino acids. Germline CDR1 SGHTS, CDR2 YDEGEE. In CD8 memory, CD45RO+ cells were put together with CCR7-negative CD45RA+ TemRA cells. The clonotype comes from a man between 18 and 29 years old in good health. Some clones in this sample may be carry-over from other donors' samples. The sample consisted of memory CD8+ T cells from PBMCs. Subset specified: CD45RO+ cells pooled with CCR7-negative TemRA cells. This chain connects TRBV5-8 to TRBJ1-1, with D hard to call. CDR3 in amino acids: CASSLGMGGIGTEAFF. As DNA, the CDR3 is TGTGCCAGCAGCTTGGGTATGGGAGGGATCGGAACTGAAGCTTTCTTT.